These 21 T cell receptor beta chains were all obtained from the same sample, sequenced in a study of cytotoxic CD8 clonotypes in ibrutinib-treated CLL. Repertoires were generated with immunoSEQ multiplex PCR, while TCRdb's copy carries only in-frame clones and drops some. The repertoire has some 47,000 clones, roughly three fifths of them found once; the top ten carry around 30%. Sequences were derived from PBMCs, sampled after 24 months of ibrutinib treatment. The receptors were sampled from a human donor with chronic lymphocytic leukemia.

This clone was detected a few times. The V and J genes are TRBV2 and TRBJ2-6; weak D call: TRBD1 (6 bases). Trimming stripped 3 bases from V and 2 bases from J, with 11 bases between. The CDR3 is 16 amino acids. In germline, CDR1 is SNHLY, CDR2 FYNNEI. CDR3 loop: CASSDPTGPGANVLTF. CDR3 bases: TGTGCCAGCAGTGACCCCACAGGGCCTGGGGCCAACGTCCTGACTTTC.

This clone turned up a few times. The chain employs TRBV5-1 and TRBJ2-7; D possibly corresponds to TRBD1 (6 bases). Germline-derived CDR1 and CDR2 are SGHRS and YFSETQ. CDR3 size: 15 residues. V was trimmed by 0 bases and J by 0 bases, leaving 10 bases between them. CDR3 residues: CASSLGQGSSYEQYF. In DNA form, the CDR3 reads TGCGCCAGCAGCTTGGGTCAGGGGAGCTCCTACGAGCAGTACTTC.

The V and J genes are TRBV5-1 and TRBJ2-3, with TRBD2 matching 9 bases. With V trimmed by 0 bases and J by 3 bases, 2 bases remained unmatched. The CDR3 length is 15 residues. Germline V CDR1 and CDR2: SGHRS, YFSETQ. The CDR3 region is CASSLVRGGTDTQYF. CDR3 nucleotide sequence: TGCGCCAGCAGCTTGGTGCGGGGGGGTACAGATACGCAGTATTTT.

This clone was picked up many times. This specimen includes other DNA sequences encoding the same CDR3. The rearrangement uses TRBV6-4 and TRBJ2-3; 12 nucleotides align to TRBD2. The CDR3 covers 16 residues. Germline CDR1 and CDR2: MRHNA and SNTAGT. The junction had 6 bases not matched to a gene; V was cut back by 6 bases and J by 2 bases. The CDR3 reads CASSPTSGGPTDTQYF. The DNA of the CDR3 is TGTGCCAGCAGCCCCACTAGCGGGGGGCCCACAGATACGCAGTATTTT.

In this sample, this clone turned up a few times. The V gene is TRBV9, the J gene TRBJ1-2; D is uncertain. This CDR3 has 16 residues. Trimming removed 2 bases at V and 1 base at J, with 15 bases between. CDR1 is SGDLS and CDR2 is YYNGEE in the germline V gene. CDR3: CASSVGFATLNYGYTF. Written as DNA, the CDR3 is TGTGCCAGCAGCGTGGGGTTCGCGACCCTTAACTATGGCTACACCTTC. Together with reference TRBV9 and TRBJ1-2, the CDR3 gives the full variable domain: DSGVTQTPKHLITATGQRVTLRCSPRSGDLSVYWYQQSLDQGLQFLIQYYNGEERAKGNILERFSAQQFPDLHSELNLSSLELGDSALYFCASSVGFATLNYGYTFGSGTRLTVV.

This chain connects TRBV1 to TRBJ2-7; the DNA was not used to check the table's D call, TRBD2. TRBV1 is given as a pseudogene. This CDR3 spans 16 amino acids. The CDR3 here is CTSSQEKLAGAYEQYF. CDR3 in DNA: TGCACCAGCAGCCAAGAAAAACTAGCGGGGGCCTACGAGCAGTACTTC.

The chain has TRBV5-1 and TRBJ2-5; tentative D call: TRBD1 (6 bases). The V end was cut by 4 bases, the J end by 2 bases, with 18 bases between. CDR3 length: 16 amino acids. CDR1 is SGHRS, CDR2 YFSETQ, per germline. CDR3 protein: CASSATGNPRQETQYF. In DNA form, the CDR3 reads TGCGCCAGCAGCGCTACAGGGAATCCAAGGCAAGAGACCCAGTACTTC.

This rearrangement joins TRBV6-5 to TRBJ2-3, with D possibly being TRBD2 (7 bases). Trimming stripped 1 base from V and 6 bases from J, with 14 bases between. CDR1 MNHEY and CDR2 SVGAGI come from the germline V gene. The CDR3 extends over 15 amino acids. Written as DNA, the CDR3 is TGTGCCAGCAGTTACTGGTCGGGGGGCCCGGATACGCAGTATTTT. Translation: CASSYWSGGPDTQYF.

The chain recombines TRBV6-5 with TRBJ1-6, with D hard to call. The ends were cut back, 6 bases at V and 10 bases at J, with 13 bases in the middle. Germline V lookup: CDR1 MNHEY, CDR2 SVGAGI. This CDR3 is built from 13 residues. This CDR3 is CASSPTLQSPLHF. CDR3 in DNA: TGTGCCAGCAGCCCTACGTTGCAATCACCCCTCCACTTT.

The gene calls are TRBV6-5 and TRBJ1-2; the D gene is possibly TRBD1 (6 bases). Germline CDR1 is MNHEY and CDR2 is SVGAGI. Trimming removed 6 bases from V and 1 base from J, with 9 bases in between. The CDR3 runs to 13 residues. The CDR3 nucleotides are TGTGCCAGCAGCTCGGACAGTAACTATGGCTACACCTTC. Translating it yields CASSSDSNYGYTF.

The chain joins TRBV10-3 to TRBJ1-2, with D possibly matching TRBD1 (5 bases). Germline CDR1 and CDR2: ENHRY and SYGVKD. The CDR3 is made up of 13 amino acids. Trimming removed 3 bases at V and 7 bases at J, with 12 bases between. This CDR3 reads CAISEPTGTGYTF. CDR3 bases: TGTGCCATCAGTGAACCTACCGGGACTGGCTACACCTTC.

The chain joins TRBV2 to TRBJ2-3; the D is unclear. Germline assignment: CDR1 SNHLY and CDR2 FYNNEI. Trimming removed 7 bases from V and 1 base from J, with 12 bases in between. This CDR3 has 14 amino acids. The CDR3 loop is CASTSDLGTDTQYF. The CDR3 coding sequence is TGTGCCAGCACTAGTGACCTAGGCACAGATACGCAGTATTTT.

This clone was counted only a few times. This chain joins TRBV7-1 and TRBJ2-1; 7 nucleotides align to TRBD2. TRBV7-1 is reported as an ORF; its role is uncertain. The CDR3 has 15 residues. The ends lost 4 bases at V and 0 bases at J; junction bases unmatched: 3. The DNA of the CDR3 is TGTGCCAGCAGCTTTGGACTAGACTCCTACAATGAGCAGTTCTTC. It yields the protein CASSFGLDSYNEQFF.

This chain links TRBV11-3 with TRBJ2-3, with TRBD2 matching over 13 bases. Germline CDR1 reads SGHNT; CDR2 reads YENEEA. The trim removed 7 bases at V and 3 bases at J, leaving 7 bases unmatched. The CDR3 covers 16 residues. CDR3 sequence: CASTEGLAGLTDTQYF. The CDR3 nucleotides are TGTGCCAGCACCGAGGGACTAGCGGGGTTAACAGATACGCAGTATTTT.

The V call is TRBV29-1, the J call TRBJ2-2; D possibly corresponds to TRBD1 (6 bases). V was pared by 0 bases and J by 5 bases, with 16 bases between. The CDR3 has 16 residues. Germline lookup yields CDR1 SQVTM and CDR2 ANQGSEA. The CDR3: CSVEDRGRGPTGELFF. Written as DNA, the CDR3 is TGCAGCGTTGAAGATAGGGGCAGGGGCCCGACCGGGGAGCTGTTTTTT.

This clone rates as medium-sized. The J gene is TRBJ2-3, the V gene TRBV5-4; D not certain. V lost 2 bases, J lost 3 bases, and 13 bases lay in between. The CDR3 is 15 amino acids. Per the germline V gene, CDR1 is SGHNT and CDR2 is YYREEE (reference sequence). The CDR3 loop reads CASSFRAGSTDTQYF. In nucleotides, the CDR3 is TGTGCCAGCAGCTTCCGGGCAGGATCGACAGATACGCAGTATTTT.

The chain combines TRBV10-3 with TRBJ1-2; D might be TRBD1 (6 bases). The CDR3 covers 12 residues. V was pared by 10 bases and J by 3 bases, with 12 bases between. The germline gives CDR1 ENHRY, CDR2 SYGVKD. This CDR3 is CATNRQDYGYTF. CDR3 in DNA: TGTGCCACCAACAGACAGGACTATGGCTACACCTTC.

This clone was seen more than once but under ten times. The chain joins TRBV7-9 to TRBJ1-5, with D unresolved. The germline V and J ends were trimmed by 3 bases and 5 bases, with 5 bases remaining between them. The length of the CDR3 is 12 residues. Per the germline V gene, CDR1 is SEHNR and CDR2 is FQNEAQ (reference sequence). The CDR3 DNA follows: TGTGCCAGCAGCTTCGAGGATCAGCCCCAGCATTTT. Encoded protein: CASSFEDQPQHF.

This clone has only a few counts. The CDR3 protein is CSVEGGWDSTDTQYF. The CDR3 nucleotides are TGCAGCGTTGAAGGGGGGTGGGACTCCACAGATACGCAGTATTTT. The rearrangement joins TRBV29-1 to TRBJ2-3; TRBD2 is a possible D gene (6 bases). The V end was cut by 1 base, the J end by 2 bases, with 13 bases between. The CDR3 contains 15 residues. Germline CDR1 and CDR2: SQVTM and ANQGSEA.

This clone has only a few counts. The chain has TRBV29-1 and TRBJ1-6, with D perhaps TRBD1 (5 bases). V was cut by 5 bases and J by 6 bases, with 11 bases left in between. The CDR3 consists of 13 residues. Germline V gives CDR1 SQVTM, CDR2 ANQGSEA. Written as DNA, the CDR3 is TGCAGCGTTTCCGCCGGGGGTAATTCACCCCTCCACTTT. It yields the protein CSVSAGGNSPLHF.

The sample holds a few counts of this clone. The V call is TRBV7-9, the J call TRBJ2-5; a weak D match, TRBD2 (6 bases). Trimming pared 2 bases from V and 2 bases from J, leaving 12 bases between. The CDR3 is made up of 15 amino acids. The germline V gene has CDR1 SEHNR and CDR2 FQNEAQ (reference sequence). The CDR3 is CASSLLGGPQETQYF. The CDR3 region has the DNA TGTGCCAGCAGCTTACTCGGGGGACCTCAAGAGACCCAGTACTTC.